This TCR beta chain appears in the sequencing data of a study of blood T cell repertoires in COVID-19. Looking at the study overall: In each case, the material was cDNA or gDNA derived from T cells, B-cell-depleted T cells, or PBMCs.

Recruitment covered about 25 US areas and drew participants whose ages spanned roughly 18 to 90 years. Participants classified as exposed had met a COVID-19 case within 2 weeks before study entry. V lost 8 bases and J lost 10, with 20 bases in between. The CDR3 is 14 amino acids. Germline loops: CDR1 MDHEN, CDR2 SYDVKM. Per the original data handling: How many nucleated cells were present was estimated from reference gene primer amplification. The protocol was immunoSEQ multiplex PCR, while the TCRdb copy is restricted to in-frame clones and leaves out a portion. V and J calls and clone size are copied from that table; D and trimming were computed from the DNA. The table shows about 430,000 clones, with around nine tenths occurring only once.

This sequence joins TRBV28 and TRBJ2-2, with D possibly matching TRBD1 (6 bases). The receptor's source is a woman in her late teens or twenties who had been exposed to COVID-19. Material for sequencing was PBMCs or T cells enriched from blood (not recorded which). The CDR3 DNA sequence: TGTGCCAGCGGAAACAGGGTCCCGGTAAAGGAGCTGTTTTTT. It codes for CASGNRVPVKELFF.